The rows below give T cell receptor beta chains drawn from one sample of a study of cytomegalovirus exposure and HLA in healthy donors. The data were produced by immunoSEQ multiplex PCR, yet TCRdb's version contains in-frame clones alone and is incomplete. Of around 250,000 clones listed, 80% to 85% are singletons. Material for sequencing was PBMCs. The source of these receptors is an older woman in good health and CMV-seropositive. CDR3s include the opening cysteine and the closing phenylalanine or tryptophan. Each record gives: V gene, J gene, D gene, CDR3 protein. The D gene is left open where the match is weak.

v_call: TRBV13; j_call: TRBJ1-5; d_call: TRBD1; cdr3_aa: CASSPGQSNQPQHF
v_call: TRBV27; j_call: TRBJ2-4; d_call: -; cdr3_aa: CASSLQGRSPAKNIQYF
v_call: TRBV9; j_call: TRBJ2-1; d_call: -; cdr3_aa: CASSPMTSDNEQFF
v_call: TRBV7-2; j_call: TRBJ2-7; d_call: TRBD2; cdr3_aa: CASSSGLAGAVQYF
v_call: TRBV25-1; j_call: TRBJ2-1; d_call: TRBD2; cdr3_aa: CASSEQGLAPPPHNEQFF
v_call: TRBV7-3; j_call: TRBJ2-7; d_call: TRBD2; cdr3_aa: CASSLSGNREQYF
v_call: TRBV12-5; j_call: TRBJ2-1; d_call: TRBD2; cdr3_aa: CASAWGTSGRDNEQFF
v_call: TRBV28; j_call: TRBJ2-7; d_call: TRBD2; cdr3_aa: CASSSGGEGVREQYF
v_call: TRBV7-9; j_call: TRBJ2-7; d_call: -; cdr3_aa: CASSPGVSREQYF
v_call: TRBV19; j_call: TRBJ1-5; d_call: -; cdr3_aa: CATNPGRNQPQHF
v_call: TRBV5-1; j_call: TRBJ2-2; d_call: -; cdr3_aa: CASSPNLAPAGTGELFF
v_call: TRBV12-5; j_call: TRBJ2-2; d_call: -; cdr3_aa: CASGLVQDTGELFF
v_call: TRBV5-1; j_call: TRBJ1-4; d_call: TRBD1; cdr3_aa: CASSLGWGQTNEKLFF
v_call: TRBV11-2; j_call: TRBJ2-4; d_call: -; cdr3_aa: CASSLEGSIQYF
v_call: TRBV29-1; j_call: TRBJ1-3; d_call: TRBD1; cdr3_aa: CSAEGAIGNTIYF
v_call: TRBV14; j_call: TRBJ1-2; d_call: TRBD1; cdr3_aa: CASSQGQGDYGYTF
v_call: TRBV12-5; j_call: TRBJ2-7; d_call: -; cdr3_aa: CASGLPGPLGGEQYF
v_call: TRBV18; j_call: TRBJ1-1; d_call: TRBD1; cdr3_aa: CASSPTPGQGNTEAFF
v_call: TRBV15; j_call: TRBJ2-5; d_call: TRBD2; cdr3_aa: CATSRNPSGRGETQYF
v_call: TRBV29-1; j_call: TRBJ2-7; d_call: -; cdr3_aa: CSVTGKYRYEQYF
v_call: TRBV7-9; j_call: TRBJ1-1; d_call: -; cdr3_aa: CSSSFRQANTEAFF
v_call: TRBV11-1; j_call: TRBJ1-2; d_call: TRBD1; cdr3_aa: CASSPDRISPYGYTF
v_call: TRBV4-1; j_call: TRBJ1-5; d_call: -; cdr3_aa: CASSKVPMAGQPQHF
v_call: TRBV18; j_call: TRBJ2-2; d_call: -; cdr3_aa: CASSHSREAGELFF
v_call: TRBV20-1; j_call: TRBJ1-2; d_call: -; cdr3_aa: CRAYGYTF
v_call: TRBV5-4; j_call: TRBJ2-5; d_call: TRBD2; cdr3_aa: CASSSPGGLKTQYF
v_call: TRBV6-4; j_call: TRBJ2-1; d_call: TRBD2; cdr3_aa: CASSVGGSAYNEQFF
v_call: TRBV5-4; j_call: TRBJ1-6; d_call: TRBD1; cdr3_aa: CASSFSAGTGVNSPLHF
v_call: TRBV6-5; j_call: TRBJ2-4; d_call: -; cdr3_aa: CASSPGVGQYF
v_call: TRBV4-2; j_call: TRBJ2-1; d_call: -; cdr3_aa: CASSLGLDYNEQFF
v_call: TRBV27; j_call: TRBJ2-1; d_call: TRBD2; cdr3_aa: CASAGLAPYNEQFF